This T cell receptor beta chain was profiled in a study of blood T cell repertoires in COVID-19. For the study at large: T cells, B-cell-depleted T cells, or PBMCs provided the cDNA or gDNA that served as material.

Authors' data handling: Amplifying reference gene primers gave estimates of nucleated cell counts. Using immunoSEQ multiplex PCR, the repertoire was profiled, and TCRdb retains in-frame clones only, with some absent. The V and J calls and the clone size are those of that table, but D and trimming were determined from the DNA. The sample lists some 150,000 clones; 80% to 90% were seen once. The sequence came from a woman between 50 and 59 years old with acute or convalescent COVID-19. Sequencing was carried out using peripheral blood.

CDR3 DNA sequence: TGTGCCAGCAGTTACTTCCTGAACTATGGCTACACCTTC. Translated: CASSYFLNYGYTF. The chain couples TRBV6-5 to TRBJ1-2; D is unclear. The CDR3 sequence is 13 residues long. Germline CDR1 and CDR2: MNHEY and SVGAGI. Trimming took off 1 base at V and 2 bases at J, with 5 bases between the two ends.